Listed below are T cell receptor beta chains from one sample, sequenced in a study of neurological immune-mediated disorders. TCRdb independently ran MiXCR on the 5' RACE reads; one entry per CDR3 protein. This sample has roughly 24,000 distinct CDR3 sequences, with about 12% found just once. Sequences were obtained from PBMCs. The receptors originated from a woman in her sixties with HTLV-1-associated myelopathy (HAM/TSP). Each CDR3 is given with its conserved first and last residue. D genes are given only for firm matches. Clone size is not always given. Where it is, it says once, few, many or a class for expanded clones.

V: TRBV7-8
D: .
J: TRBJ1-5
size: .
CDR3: CASSLLDSNQPQHF
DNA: TGTGCCAGCAGCTTACTGGATAGTAATCAGCCCCAGCATTTT

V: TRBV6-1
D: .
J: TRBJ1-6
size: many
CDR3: CASDTGYNSPLHF
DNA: TGTGCCAGCGACACAGGGTACAATTCACCCCTCCACTTT

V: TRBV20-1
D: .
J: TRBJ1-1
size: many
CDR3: CSAYGNTEAFF
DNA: TGCAGTGCTTACGGGAACACTGAAGCTTTCTTT

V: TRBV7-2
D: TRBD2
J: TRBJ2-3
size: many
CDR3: CASSSLPKLAGGSTDTQYF
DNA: TGTGCCAGCAGCTCCCTTCCGAAACTAGCGGGGGGGAGCACAGATACGCAGTATTTT

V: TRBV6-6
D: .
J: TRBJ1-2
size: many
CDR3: CASTEAGRVYGYTF
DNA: TGTGCCAGCACCGAAGCGGGCAGGGTCTATGGCTACACCTTC

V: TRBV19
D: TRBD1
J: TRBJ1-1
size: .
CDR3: CASSTGQGVTEAFF
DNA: TGTGCCAGTAGTACCGGACAGGGGGTGACTGAAGCTTTCTTT

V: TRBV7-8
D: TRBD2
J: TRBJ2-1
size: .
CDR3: CASSSQLAGVVNEQFF
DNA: TGTGCCAGCAGCTCCCAACTAGCGGGGGTTGTCAATGAGCAGTTCTTC

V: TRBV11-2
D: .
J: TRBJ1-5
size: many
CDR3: CASSLRYQGGSNQPQHF
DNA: TGTGCCAGCAGCTTAAGGTATCAGGGCGGTAGCAATCAGCCCCAGCATTTT

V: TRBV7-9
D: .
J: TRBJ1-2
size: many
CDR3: CASSLQLPAGGYTF
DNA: TGTGCCAGCAGTTTACAGTTGCCCGCCGGTGGCTACACCTTC

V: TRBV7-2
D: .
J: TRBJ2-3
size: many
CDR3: CASSLVVDPTTDTQYF
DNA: TGTGCCAGCAGCTTAGTCGTCGACCCGACAACAGATACGCAGTATTTT

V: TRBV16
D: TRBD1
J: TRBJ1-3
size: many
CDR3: CASSQRTGTGNTIYF
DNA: TGTGCCAGCAGCCAACGGACAGGGACTGGAAACACCATATATTTT

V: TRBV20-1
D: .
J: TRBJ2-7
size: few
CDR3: CSPTNSAYEQYF
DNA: TGCAGTCCTACCAACTCGGCCTACGAGCAGTACTTC

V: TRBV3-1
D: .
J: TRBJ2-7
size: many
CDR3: CASSQNRDTYEQYF
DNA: TGTGCCAGCAGCCAGAACAGGGATACCTACGAGCAGTACTTC

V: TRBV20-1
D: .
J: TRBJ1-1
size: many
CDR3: CSAEGGGVAEAFF
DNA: TGCAGTGCTGAGGGTGGGGGAGTCGCTGAAGCTTTCTTT

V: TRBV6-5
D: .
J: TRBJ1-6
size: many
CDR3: CASSRQVWPGSYNSPLHF
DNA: TGTGCCAGCAGCAGACAGGTTTGGCCGGGATCCTATAATTCACCCCTCCACTTT

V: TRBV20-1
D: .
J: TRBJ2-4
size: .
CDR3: CSASPTYTIQYF
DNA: TGCAGTGCTAGCCCAACCTACACCATTCAGTACTTC

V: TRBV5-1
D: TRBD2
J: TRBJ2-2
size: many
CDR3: CASSLTSGGGELFF
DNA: TGCGCCAGCAGCCTCACTAGCGGTGGTGGGGAGCTGTTTTTT

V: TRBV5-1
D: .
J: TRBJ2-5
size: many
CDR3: CANSFYQETQYF
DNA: TGCGCCAACAGCTTCTACCAAGAGACCCAGTACTTC

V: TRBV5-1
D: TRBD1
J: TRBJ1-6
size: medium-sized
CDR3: CASEAGTGSSPLHF
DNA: TGCGCCAGCGAAGCCGGGACAGGGTCTTCACCCCTCCACTTT

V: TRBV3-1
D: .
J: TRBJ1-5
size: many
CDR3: CASSLQVGADQPQHF
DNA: TGTGCCAGCAGCCTCCAGGTAGGGGCGGATCAGCCCCAGCATTTT

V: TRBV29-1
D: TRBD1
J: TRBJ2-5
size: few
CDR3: CSTRTGEETQYF
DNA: TGCAGCACGCGGACAGGGGAAGAGACCCAGTACTTC